Each of the 21 T cell receptor beta chains below was sequenced from the same sample in a study of CD8 T cells in Susac syndrome. The authors reverse transcribed about 0.45 to 1 ug RNA with random hexamers. One entry per CDR3 protein results from TCRdb running MiXCR on the immunoSEQ multiplex PCR reads. The table has some 240,000 distinct CDR3 sequences, around 96% seen once. What was sequenced was CD4+ T cells from PBMCs. The receptors derive from a human donor with Susac syndrome.

The chain carries TRBV5-1 and TRBJ1-4, with TRBD1 identical over 8 bases. The CDR3 runs to 14 residues. Trimming cost V 4 bases and J 8 bases; bases outside gene matches: 7. From germline, CDR1 is SGHRS and CDR2 YFSETQ. The CDR3 bases are TGCGCCAGCAGCCTCGACAGGGGCCACGAAAAACTGTTTTTT. It yields the protein CASSLDRGHEKLFF.

The chain joins TRBV19 to TRBJ2-1, with 8 bases that match TRBD2. CDR1 is LNHDA, CDR2 SQIVND, per germline (reference sequence). The junction had 4 bases not matched to a gene; V was cut back by 1 base and J by 5 bases. There are 15 residues in the CDR3. CDR3 sequence (DNA): TGTGCCAGTAGTATAGCTAAGCGGGAGCACAATGAGCAGTTCTTC. This gives the protein CASSIAKREHNEQFF.

This clonotype has only one observation. The chain has TRBV15 and TRBJ2-5; 11 nucleotides match TRBD1. There are 16 residues in the CDR3. Germline CDR1 reads LNHNV; CDR2 reads YYDKDF (reference sequence). Trimming took 3 bases from V and 2 from J; bases not matched to a gene: 5. The DNA for the CDR3 is TGTGCCACCAGCAGGGACAGGGGGCTTTTGCAAGAGACCCAGTACTTC. Translating gives CATSRDRGLLQETQYF.

This clonotype was detected only once. This rearrangement joins TRBV18 to TRBJ1-2, with D tentatively TRBD1 (5 bases). The CDR3 consists of 14 residues. Germline CDR1 KGHSH, CDR2 LQKENI. Trimming removed 1 base from V and 4 bases from J, with 10 bases in between. The CDR3, as DNA: TGTGCCAGCTCACCACGGGACGGATTCTATGGCTACACCTTC. This translates into CASSPRDGFYGYTF. Combining the CDR3 with reference TRBV18 and TRBJ1-2 gives the whole variable domain NAGVMQNPRHLVRRRGQEARLRCSPMKGHSHVYWYRQLPEEGLKFMVYLQKENIIDESGMPKERFSAEFPKEGPSILRIQQVVRGDSAAYFCASSPRDGFYGYTFGSGTRLTVV.

The CDR3 here is CASSLSDRANQPQHF. CDR3 nucleotide sequence: TGTGCCAGCAGCTTGTCCGACAGGGCTAATCAGCCCCAGCATTTT. V is TRBV5-8 and J is TRBJ1-5; 7 bases are shared with TRBD1. The V segment lost 1 base and the J segment 4 bases; nucleotides outside the gene matches: 5. Germline lookup yields CDR1 SGHTS and CDR2 YDEGEE. This CDR3 has 15 residues. Together with reference TRBV5-8 and TRBJ1-5, the CDR3 gives the full variable domain: EAGVTQSPTHLIKTRGQQATLRCSPISGHTSVYWYQQALGLGLQFLLWYDEGEERNRGNFPPRFSGRQFPNYSSELNVNALELEDSALYLCASSLSDRANQPQHFGDGTRLSIL.

The gene calls are TRBV14 and TRBJ1-1; tentative D call: TRBD1 (5 bases). In germline, CDR1 is SGHDN, CDR2 FVKESK. The CDR3 sequence is 14 residues long. V was clipped by 0 bases and J by 4 bases, with 9 bases between them. The DNA for the CDR3 is TGTGCCAGCAGCCAAGATCTAAGGGGCACTGAAGCTTTCTTT. Encoded protein: CASSQDLRGTEAFF.

V usage is TRBV25-1 and J usage is TRBJ2-5; either TRBD1 or TRBD2 may supply D (5 bases each). V gave up 7 bases and J gave up 3 bases, with 18 bases separating them. The CDR3 is 15 residues long. Germline assignment: CDR1 MGHDK and CDR2 SYGVNS. The CDR3 region has the DNA TGTGCCAGCACAGAGGGCAGGGTTCGTGAAGAGACCCAGTACTTC. Translation gives CASTEGRVREETQYF.

The genes are TRBV4-2 and TRBJ1-1; possible D gene TRBD1, 6 bases. The CDR3 is made up of 15 amino acids. Trimming shortened V by 4 bases and J by 0 bases, and 12 bases separated the two germline ends. CDR1 is LGHNA, CDR2 YNFKEQ, per germline. CDR3: CASSLNRVMNTEAFF. The CDR3 DNA reads as TGTGCCAGCAGCCTAAACAGGGTAATGAACACTGAAGCTTTCTTT.

This clonotype was counted once. The rearrangement uses TRBV3-1 and TRBJ2-7, with 10 positions matching TRBD2. From germline, CDR1 is LGHDT and CDR2 YNNKEL (reference sequence). Unmatched junction bases numbered 5, after V lost 2 bases and J lost 4 bases. The CDR3 runs to 15 residues. The CDR3 DNA follows: TGTGCCAGCAGCCAACGGGGACTAGCGCTGTACGAGCAGTACTTC. Encoded protein: CASSQRGLALYEQYF.

This chain uses TRBV6-6 with TRBJ1-2, with 7 positions matching TRBD1. The length of the CDR3 is 15 residues. Germline V gives CDR1 MNHNY, CDR2 SVGAGI (reference sequence). The V segment lost 5 bases and the J segment 3 bases; nucleotides outside the gene matches: 9. CDR3 in amino acids: CASSRRRGLDYGYTF. DNA of the CDR3: TGTGCCAGCAGTCGCCGAAGGGGGCTAGACTATGGCTACACCTTC.

The chain couples TRBV29-1 to TRBJ1-4, with 7 nucleotides matching TRBD1. CDR1 is SQVTM, CDR2 ANQGSEA, per germline. The CDR3 contains 13 residues. The V segment lost 4 bases and the J segment 8 bases; nucleotides outside the gene matches: 7. CDR3 sequence reads: CSVGPTGKEKLFF. DNA of the CDR3: TGCAGCGTTGGCCCGACAGGGAAAGAAAAACTGTTTTTT.

This rearrangement joins TRBV19 to TRBJ1-2; weak D call: TRBD1 (5 bases). The CDR3 is made up of 14 amino acids. Germline-derived CDR1 and CDR2 are LNHDA and SQIVND (reference sequence). Trimming removed 6 bases at V and 8 bases at J, with 19 bases between. The CDR3 region is CASSSRTGARGYTF. CDR3 DNA sequence: TGTGCCAGTAGCTCCAGGACCGGGGCGCGCGGCTACACCTTC.

The rearrangement joins TRBV7-2 to TRBJ1-2; TRBD1 matches at 7 bases. The CDR3 runs to 14 residues. After removal of 5 bases from V and 4 bases from J, the junction contained 7 bases not matched to a gene. Germline CDR1 and CDR2: SGHTA and FQGNSA. CDR3 bases: TGTGCCAGCAGCACCCAACAGGGGATCTATGGCTACACCTTC. It encodes CASSTQQGIYGYTF.

The chain couples TRBV9 to TRBJ2-5; TRBD1 or TRBD2 may be the D gene (6 bases each). Trimming removed 2 bases at V and 5 bases at J, with 13 bases between. CDR1 is SGDLS and CDR2 is YYNGEE in the germline V gene. This CDR3 is 14 amino acids long. CDR3 DNA sequence: TGTGCCAGCAGCGTCGAGGGGGGATGGGAGACCCAGTACTTC. Translating it yields CASSVEGGWETQYF. Full variable domain (remainder filled in from reference TRBV9 and TRBJ2-5): DSGVTQTPKHLITATGQRVTLRCSPRSGDLSVYWYQQSLDQGLQFLIQYYNGEERAKGNILERFSAQQFPDLHSELNLSSLELGDSALYFCASSVEGGWETQYFGPGTRLLVL.

The chain combines TRBV20-1 with TRBJ1-4; unclear D gene. The CDR3 sequence is 12 residues long. Germline CDR1 is DFQATT and CDR2 is SNEGSKA (reference sequence). The V and J ends lost 3 bases and 8 bases respectively, with 10 bases between them. The CDR3: CSASDQREKLFF. The CDR3 DNA follows: TGCAGTGCTAGCGACCAAAGGGAAAAACTGTTTTTT.

This rearrangement joins TRBV12-3 or TRBV12-4 to TRBJ2-1, with a tentative D call TRBD2 (6 bases). Deletions cut 4 bases from V and 4 bases from J, with 14 bases between. CDR3 size: 15 residues. The DNA for the CDR3 is TGTGCCAGCAGTTGGATTGGCGGGACGTACAATGAGCAGTTCTTC. It translates to CASSWIGGTYNEQFF.

The chain carries TRBV7-2 and TRBJ2-1; weak D call: TRBD2 (5 bases). Trimming removed 5 bases from V and 9 bases from J, with 14 bases in between. Germline lookup yields CDR1 SGHTA and CDR2 FQGNSA. The CDR3 sequence is 13 residues long. CDR3 protein: CASSQYLEGEQFF. The CDR3 bases are TGTGCCAGCAGCCAATACCTCGAGGGTGAGCAGTTCTTC.

V usage is TRBV5-4 and J usage is TRBJ2-7, with D tentatively TRBD1 (6 bases). V dropped 6 bases and J dropped 2 bases, with 15 bases sitting between them. This CDR3 has 14 amino acids. Germline-derived CDR1 and CDR2 are SGHNT and YYREEE (reference sequence). CDR3 in amino acids: CASTSKGQPYEQYF. In nucleotides, the CDR3 is TGTGCCAGCACCTCAAAGGGACAACCCTACGAGCAGTACTTC.

This clonotype has just a few counts. The chain couples TRBV11-3 to TRBJ2-2, with D perhaps given as TRBD1 or TRBD2 (5 bases each). The CDR3 sequence is 12 residues long. The ends were cut back, 6 bases at V and 5 bases at J, with 7 bases in the middle. The germline V gene encodes CDR1 SGHNT and CDR2 YENEEA. DNA for the CDR3: TGTGCCAGCAGGAGGGGAACCGGGGAGCTGTTTTTT. Translation: CASRRGTGELFF.

The chain uses TRBV18 and TRBJ1-2; possible D gene TRBD1, 5 bases. The CDR3 has 15 residues. Trimming took 0 bases from V and 0 from J, leaving 8 bases between them. The germline CDR1 and CDR2 sequences are KGHSH and LQKENI. The CDR3 loop reads CASSPPGLTNYGYTF. The DNA for the CDR3 is TGTGCCAGCTCACCACCGGGACTTACTAACTATGGCTACACCTTC. Full variable domain (remainder filled in from reference TRBV18 and TRBJ1-2): NAGVMQNPRHLVRRRGQEARLRCSPMKGHSHVYWYRQLPEEGLKFMVYLQKENIIDESGMPKERFSAEFPKEGPSILRIQQVVRGDSAAYFCASSPPGLTNYGYTFGSGTRLTVV.

V usage is TRBV3-1 and J usage is TRBJ2-1, with TRBD2 matching 8 bases. This CDR3 spans 14 amino acids. Trimming cost V 3 bases and J 4 bases; bases outside gene matches: 2. CDR1 LGHDT and CDR2 YNNKEL come from the germline V gene (reference sequence). CDR3 nucleotide sequence: TGTGCCAGCAGCCAGTTAGCGGGATACAATGAGCAGTTCTTC. Protein sequence: CASSQLAGYNEQFF.